This TCR beta chain was identified in a study of blood T cell repertoires in COVID-19. About the study: Sites across the United States, Italy and Spain contributed samples from acute and convalescent COVID-19. T cells, B-cell-depleted T cells, or PBMCs supplied cDNA or gDNA.

V shed 6 bases and J shed 4 bases, with 16 bases lying between them. Germline loops: CDR1 MNHNY, CDR2 SVGAGI (reference sequence). This CDR3 has 15 amino acids. In the original workflow: Researchers report that nucleated cell counts were estimated from reference gene primer amplification. The protocol was immunoSEQ multiplex PCR, while the TCRdb copy is restricted to in-frame clones and leaves out a portion. V and J calls and clone size follow that table, whereas D and trimming were derived from the DNA. The table lists about 130,000 clones, around 86% of them singletons. Seattle's cohort entered during active infection and was followed longitudinally.

The chain recombines TRBV6-6 with TRBJ2-1; possibly TRBD2 for D (5 bases). The sequenced material came from peripheral blood. The sequence came from a woman aged 65 to 85 with COVID-19, enrolled during active disease. Here the CDR3 reads CASSAQSGGYNEQFF. CDR3 bases: TGTGCCAGCAGCGCCCAATCCGGCGGGTACAATGAGCAGTTCTTC.